Each of the 18 T cell receptor beta chains below was sequenced from the same sample in a study of early T cells in non-severe SARS-CoV-2 infection. TCRdb processed the 5' RACE reads anew with MiXCR; each CDR3 protein has one entry. In the table there are 50,000 or so distinct CDR3 sequences, 8% to 10% of which are singletons. Sequencing was performed on whole blood. The receptors here all came from an adult who was a healthcare worker with PCR-confirmed SARS-CoV-2 infection or an uninfected control (not recorded which).

This clonotype was recorded many times. This rearrangement joins TRBV30 to TRBJ1-5, with D maybe TRBD1 (5 bases). CDR1 and CDR2 from the germline V gene are GTSNPN and SVGIG (reference sequence). V lost 0 bases, J lost 2 bases, and 5 bases lay in between. This CDR3 spans 13 amino acids. In DNA form, the CDR3 reads TGTGCCTGGAGTGTACAGGGCAATCAGCCCCAGCATTTT. This gives the protein CAWSVQGNQPQHF.

The chain has TRBV20-1 and TRBJ1-5; D may be TRBD1 (5 bases). The germline CDR1 and CDR2 sequences are DFQATT and SNEGSKA (reference sequence). This CDR3 has 12 residues. Trimming removed 0 bases from V and 7 bases from J, with 7 bases in between. The CDR3 reads CSAREGRQPQHF. The CDR3 bases are TGCAGTGCTAGAGAGGGGCGGCAGCCCCAGCATTTT.

This clonotype was detected many times. V usage is TRBV30 and J usage is TRBJ2-7, with D possibly being TRBD1 (6 bases). Trimming cost V 3 bases and J 2 bases, with 11 bases left between them. The germline CDR1 and CDR2 sequences are GTSNPN and SVGIG (reference sequence). The CDR3 is 13 amino acids. The CDR3 sequence: CAWRSGGTYEQYF. Here the CDR3 DNA reads TGTGCCTGGAGATCTGGGGGCACCTACGAGCAGTACTTC.

This clonotype was observed many times. This chain connects TRBV24-1 to TRBJ1-5; D is possibly TRBD1 (6 bases). The germline V gene has CDR1 KGHDR and CDR2 SFDVKD. V was clipped by 4 bases and J by 3 bases, with 9 bases between them. The CDR3 is made up of 14 amino acids. The CDR3 here is CATSEDRYNQPQHF. The CDR3 bases are TGTGCCACCAGTGAAGACAGGTACAATCAGCCCCAGCATTTT.

This clonotype has a count of ten or more. This chain links TRBV12-3 or TRBV12-4 with TRBJ2-1, with TRBD2 matching 12 bases. J was trimmed by 8 bases and V by 6 bases; bases with no gene match: 8. The CDR3 runs to 15 residues. CDR3 nucleotides: TGTGCCAGCAGCCCTAGCGGGAGGGCTCTACATGAGCAGTTCTTC. As protein: CASSPSGRALHEQFF.

This chain links TRBV7-9 with TRBJ2-1; 10 bases fit TRBD1. CDR3 length equals 17 residues. Per germline, CDR1 SEHNR and CDR2 FQNEAQ (reference sequence). V trimming: 5 bases; J trimming: 2 bases; junction bases outside the gene matches: 9. The CDR3 coding sequence is TGTGCCAGCAGCCGTTGGTCGACAGGGGGCACCTACAATGAGCAGTTCTTC. Residues: CASSRWSTGGTYNEQFF.

This clonotype was detected many times. V usage is TRBV30 and J usage is TRBJ2-1, with D perhaps matching TRBD1 (6 bases). CDR3 length: 14 residues. The V end lost 1 base, the J end lost 4 bases, and 11 bases lay between the germline ends. Germline V gene lookup returns CDR1 GTSNPN and CDR2 SVGIG (reference sequence). The CDR3: CAWSGTAIYNEQFF. In DNA, the CDR3 is TGTGCCTGGAGTGGGACAGCCATTTACAATGAGCAGTTCTTC. The entire variable domain, with the rest obtained from reference TRBV30 and TRBJ2-1, is as follows: SQTIHQWPATLVQPVGSPLSLECTVEGTSNPNLYWYRQAAGRGLQLLFYSVGIGQISSEVPQNLSASRPQDRQFILSSKKLLLSDSGFYLCAWSGTAIYNEQFFGPGTRLTVL.

This chain joins TRBV7-2 and TRBJ2-5, with D hard to call. CDR3 length: 14 residues. V dropped 5 bases and J dropped 3 bases, with 13 bases sitting between them. CDR1 SGHTA and CDR2 FQGNSA come from the germline V gene. DNA for the CDR3: TGTGCCAGCAGCCCGTACTCAAGTAAAGAGACCCAGTACTTC. It codes for CASSPYSSKETQYF.

The chain is built from TRBV9 and TRBJ2-7; D is uncertain. The germline V gene encodes CDR1 SGDLS and CDR2 YYNGEE. Trimming shortened V by 0 bases and J by 2 bases, and 12 bases separated the two germline ends. CDR3 size: 15 residues. The CDR3 DNA follows: TGTGCCAGCAGCGTAGGACTCGAGGTAACCTACGAGCAGTACTTC. Translated: CASSVGLEVTYEQYF. Together with reference TRBV9 and TRBJ2-7, the CDR3 gives the full variable domain: DSGVTQTPKHLITATGQRVTLRCSPRSGDLSVYWYQQSLDQGLQFLIQYYNGEERAKGNILERFSAQQFPDLHSELNLSSLELGDSALYFCASSVGLEVTYEQYFGPGTRLTVT.

This clonotype was found many times. This chain uses TRBV7-8 with TRBJ2-1; D is perhaps TRBD2 (6 bases). Germline lookup yields CDR1 SGHVS and CDR2 FQNEAQ. The CDR3 spans 15 residues. The germline V and J ends were trimmed by 5 bases and 4 bases, with 15 bases remaining between them. The CDR3 loop is CASSTPLALYNEQFF. As DNA, the CDR3 is TGTGCCAGCAGCACCCCACTAGCCCTTTACAATGAGCAGTTCTTC.

This clonotype has just a few counts. V usage is TRBV11-2 and J usage is TRBJ2-5, with 9 bases matching TRBD2. With V trimmed by 4 bases and J by 1 base, 13 bases remained unmatched. The germline CDR1 and CDR2 sequences are SGHAT and FQNNGV. The CDR3 contains 18 residues. CDR3 protein: CASSSFGGGGRVQETQYF. As DNA, the CDR3 is TGTGCCAGCAGCTCTTTCGGGGGCGGCGGGAGGGTCCAAGAGACCCAGTACTTC.

This sequence joins TRBV7-6 and TRBJ2-5, with a possible D match to TRBD1 (6 bases). This CDR3 is built from 14 residues. Germline V gene sequence: CDR1 SGHVS, CDR2 FNYEAQ. V lost 3 bases and J 3 bases, leaving 11 bases between the germline ends. The CDR3 reads CASSLGTTKETQYF. CDR3 nucleotides: TGTGCCAGCAGCTTGGGGACAACCAAAGAGACCCAGTACTTC.

This clonotype was seen a few times. The chain couples TRBV12-3 or TRBV12-4 to TRBJ1-1; the match to TRBD1 covers 7 bases. Trimming cost V 3 bases and J 0 bases; bases outside gene matches: 4. CDR3 length equals 15 residues. CDR3 nucleotide sequence: TGTGCCAGCAGTTTTGGCCAGGGGGTGAACACTGAAGCTTTCTTT. Translation: CASSFGQGVNTEAFF.

Written as DNA, the CDR3 is TGTGCCAGCAGCTTCCAGGCCAGCACAGATACGCAGTATTTT. It translates to CASSFQASTDTQYF. V is TRBV7-6 and J is TRBJ2-3; unclear D gene. In germline, CDR1 is SGHVS, CDR2 FNYEAQ. The CDR3 loop spans 14 amino acids. V shed 3 bases and J shed 0 bases, with 7 bases lying between them. Full variable domain (rest looked up from reference TRBV7-6 and TRBJ2-3): GAGVSQSPRYKVTKRGQDVALRCDPISGHVSLYWYRQALGQGPEFLTYFNYEAQQDKSGLPNDRFSAERPEGSISTLTIQRTEQRDSAMYRCASSFQASTDTQYFGPGTRLTVL.

V usage is TRBV13 and J usage is TRBJ2-7; D is unresolved. Trimming removed 2 bases from V and 2 bases from J, with 7 bases in between. This CDR3 has 13 amino acids. Germline CDR1 and CDR2: PRHDT and FYEKMQ (reference sequence). The CDR3 region is CASSLRQTYEQYF. In nucleotides, the CDR3 is TGTGCCAGCAGCTTACGTCAGACCTACGAGCAGTACTTC.

The J gene is TRBJ2-3, the V gene TRBV29-1, with TRBD1 matching 7 bases. V lost 2 bases, J lost 0 bases, and 5 bases stayed unmatched. CDR3 size: 15 residues. CDR1 is SQVTM and CDR2 is ANQGSEA in the germline V gene. The CDR3, as DNA: TGCAGCGTTGAACTACCGACAGGGAGCACAGATACGCAGTATTTT. It yields the protein CSVELPTGSTDTQYF.

This clonotype was seen at least ten times. The chain has TRBV5-1 and TRBJ2-4, with 7 bases identical to TRBD1. Germline lookup yields CDR1 SGHRS and CDR2 YFSETQ. J lost 2 bases, V lost 6 bases, and 5 bases had no gene match. CDR3 length: 14 amino acids. In DNA, the CDR3 is TGCGCCAGCACCCAGGGGGATCCCAAAAACATTCAGTACTTC. This encodes CASTQGDPKNIQYF.

This clonotype was seen a few times. This chain's CDR3 is CASSPIKQVISYEQYF. The CDR3 DNA reads as TGTGCCAGCAGCCCGATTAAACAGGTGATATCCTACGAGCAGTACTTC. This sequence joins TRBV14 and TRBJ2-7, with D tentatively TRBD1 (5 bases). V lost 4 bases and J lost 1, with 17 bases in between. CDR1 and CDR2 (germline): SGHDN, FVKESK. The length of the CDR3 is 16 residues.